This T cell receptor (beta chain) was captured in a study of T-cell memory formation after mild COVID-19. 5'RACE with constant-segment primers yielded barcoded, UMI-tagged TCR alpha and TCR beta cDNA libraries. Via MiXCR, TCRdb re-called the 5' RACE reads, giving one row per CDR3 protein. The sample consists of just over 400,000 distinct CDR3 sequences, 20% to 25% of them appearing once. Points from the study as a whole: SARS-CoV-2 specificity of second-wave clones peaking day 37 was unconfirmed. CM and EM subsets held most contracting CD4+ clones; EMRA held CD8+ ones. Contracting clones, day 15 to 85, had balanced CD4/CD8, and later expanders favored CD4+.

Regarding this clonotype: Its antigen is undetermined.

With 7 bases clipped from V and 8 bases from J, the junction kept 17 bases outside the gene matches. In germline, CDR1 is MNHEY, CDR2 SVGAGI. The CDR3 is 16 residues long. V gene TRBV6-5 combines with J gene TRBJ2-1, with TRBD2 identical over 7 bases. The source is an adult woman who had mild COVID-19 (a few samples of this study predate the infection). Cell type and time point are not known. Sequences were obtained from PBMCs or a T cell subset sorted from them (not recorded which). DNA of the CDR3: TGTGCCAGCAAAGCCTCGGGGGGTAAAGATCGGGATGAGCAGTTCTTC. This translates into CASKASGGKDRDEQFF.